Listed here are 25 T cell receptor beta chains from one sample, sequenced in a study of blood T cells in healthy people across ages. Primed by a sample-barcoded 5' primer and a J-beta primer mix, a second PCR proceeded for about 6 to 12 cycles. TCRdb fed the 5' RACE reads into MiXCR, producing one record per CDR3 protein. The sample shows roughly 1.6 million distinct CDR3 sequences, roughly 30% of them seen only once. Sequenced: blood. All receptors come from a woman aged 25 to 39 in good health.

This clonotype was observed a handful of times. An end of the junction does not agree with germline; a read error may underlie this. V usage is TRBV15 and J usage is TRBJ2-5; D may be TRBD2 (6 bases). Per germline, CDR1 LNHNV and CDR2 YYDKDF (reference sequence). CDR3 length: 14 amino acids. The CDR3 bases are TGTGTCACCAGCAGAGATAGTGGGGGGGAGACCCAGTACTTC. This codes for CVTSRDSGGETQYF.

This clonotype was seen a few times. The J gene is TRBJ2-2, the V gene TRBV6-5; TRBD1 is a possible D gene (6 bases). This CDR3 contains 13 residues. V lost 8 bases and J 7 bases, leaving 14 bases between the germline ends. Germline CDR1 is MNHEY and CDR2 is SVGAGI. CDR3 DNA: TGTGCCAGCTCAGCCCAGGGGCGCGGGGAGCTGTTTTTT. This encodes CASSAQGRGELFF.

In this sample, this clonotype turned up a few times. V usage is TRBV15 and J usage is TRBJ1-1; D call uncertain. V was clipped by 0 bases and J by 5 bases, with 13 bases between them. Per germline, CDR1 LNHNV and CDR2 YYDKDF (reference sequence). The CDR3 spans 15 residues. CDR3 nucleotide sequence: TGTGCCACCAGCAGAGATGGTAAGGGAGGGACTGAAGCTTTCTTT. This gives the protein CATSRDGKGGTEAFF.

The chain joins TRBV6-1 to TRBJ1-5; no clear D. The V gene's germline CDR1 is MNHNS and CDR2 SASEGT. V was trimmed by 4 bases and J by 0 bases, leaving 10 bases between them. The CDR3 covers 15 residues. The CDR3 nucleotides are TGTGCCAGCAGTGTGGCAGTGATTAGCAATCAGCCCCAGCATTTT. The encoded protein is CASSVAVISNQPQHF.

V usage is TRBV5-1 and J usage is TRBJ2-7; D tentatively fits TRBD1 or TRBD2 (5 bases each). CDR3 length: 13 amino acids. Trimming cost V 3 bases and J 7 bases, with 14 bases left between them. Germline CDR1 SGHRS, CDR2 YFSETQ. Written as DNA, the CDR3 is TGCGCCAGCAGCTATGGGACGACGGGAGAGCAGTACTTC. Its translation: CASSYGTTGEQYF.

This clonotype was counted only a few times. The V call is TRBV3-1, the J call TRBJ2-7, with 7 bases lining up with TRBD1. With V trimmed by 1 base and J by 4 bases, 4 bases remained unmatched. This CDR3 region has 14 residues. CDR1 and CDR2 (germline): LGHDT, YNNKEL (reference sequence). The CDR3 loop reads CASSQGEQGYEQYF. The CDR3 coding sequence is TGTGCCAGCAGCCAAGGGGAACAGGGGTACGAGCAGTACTTC.

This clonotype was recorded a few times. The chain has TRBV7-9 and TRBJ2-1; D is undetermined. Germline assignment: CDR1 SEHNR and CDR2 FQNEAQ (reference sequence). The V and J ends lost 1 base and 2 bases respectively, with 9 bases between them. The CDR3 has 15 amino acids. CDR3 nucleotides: TGTGCCAGCAGCTTAGGGGCTAACACCTACAATGAGCAGTTCTTC. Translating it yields CASSLGANTYNEQFF.

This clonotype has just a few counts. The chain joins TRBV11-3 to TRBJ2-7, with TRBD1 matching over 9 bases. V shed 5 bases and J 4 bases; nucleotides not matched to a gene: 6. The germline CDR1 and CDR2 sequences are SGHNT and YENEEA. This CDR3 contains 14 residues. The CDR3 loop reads CASSPGQGWYEQYF. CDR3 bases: TGTGCCAGCAGCCCGGGACAGGGTTGGTACGAGCAGTACTTC.

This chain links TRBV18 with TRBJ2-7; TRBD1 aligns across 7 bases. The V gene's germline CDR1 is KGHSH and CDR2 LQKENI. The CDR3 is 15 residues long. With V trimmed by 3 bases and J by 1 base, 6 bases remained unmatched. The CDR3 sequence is CASSPGTDPSYEQYF. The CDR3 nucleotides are TGTGCCAGCTCACCGGGGACAGACCCTTCCTACGAGCAGTACTTC.

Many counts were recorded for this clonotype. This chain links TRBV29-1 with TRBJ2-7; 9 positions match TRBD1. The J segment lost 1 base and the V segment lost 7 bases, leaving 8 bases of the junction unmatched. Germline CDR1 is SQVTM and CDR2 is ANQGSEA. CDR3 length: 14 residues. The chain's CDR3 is CSARRQGGSYEQYF. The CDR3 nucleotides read TGCAGCGCCCGTCGACAGGGGGGGTCCTACGAGCAGTACTTC.

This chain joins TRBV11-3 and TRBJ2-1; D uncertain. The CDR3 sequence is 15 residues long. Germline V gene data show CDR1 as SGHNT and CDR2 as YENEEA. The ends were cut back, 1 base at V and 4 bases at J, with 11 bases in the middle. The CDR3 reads CASSLGALNYNEQFF. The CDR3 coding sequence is TGTGCCAGCAGCTTAGGGGCGTTAAATTACAATGAGCAGTTCTTC.

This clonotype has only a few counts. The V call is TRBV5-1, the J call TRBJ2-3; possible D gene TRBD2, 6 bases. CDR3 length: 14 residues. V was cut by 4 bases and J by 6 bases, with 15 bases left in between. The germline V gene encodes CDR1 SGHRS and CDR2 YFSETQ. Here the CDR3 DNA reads TGCGCCAGCAGCCGCGGGGAGGCACCGGATACGCAGTATTTT. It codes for CASSRGEAPDTQYF.

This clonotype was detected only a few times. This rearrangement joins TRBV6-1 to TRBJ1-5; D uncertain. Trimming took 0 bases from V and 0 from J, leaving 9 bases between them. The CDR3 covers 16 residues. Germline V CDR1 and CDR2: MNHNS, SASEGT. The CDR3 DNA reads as TGTGCCAGCAGTGAAGCTCCGGCGGTTAGCAATCAGCCCCAGCATTTT. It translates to CASSEAPAVSNQPQHF.

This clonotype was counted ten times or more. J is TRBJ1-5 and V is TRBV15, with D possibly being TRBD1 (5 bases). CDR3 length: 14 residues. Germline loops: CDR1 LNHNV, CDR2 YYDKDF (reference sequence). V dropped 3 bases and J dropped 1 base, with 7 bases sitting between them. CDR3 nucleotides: TGTGCCACCAGCAGCAGACAGAGCAATCAGCCCCAGCATTTT. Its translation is CATSSRQSNQPQHF. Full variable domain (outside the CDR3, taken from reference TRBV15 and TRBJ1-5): DAMVIQNPRYQVTQFGKPVTLSCSQTLNHNVMYWYQQKSSQAPKLLFHYYDKDFNNEADTPDNFQSRRPNTSFCFLDIRSPGLGDTAMYLCATSSRQSNQPQHFGDGTRLSIL.

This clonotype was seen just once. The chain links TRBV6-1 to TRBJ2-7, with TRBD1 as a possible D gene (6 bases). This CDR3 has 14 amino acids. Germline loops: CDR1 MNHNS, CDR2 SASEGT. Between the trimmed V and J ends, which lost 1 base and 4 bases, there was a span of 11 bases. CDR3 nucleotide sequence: TGTGCCAGCAGTGAAGTGGGACACGGATACGAGCAGTACTTC. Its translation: CASSEVGHGYEQYF.

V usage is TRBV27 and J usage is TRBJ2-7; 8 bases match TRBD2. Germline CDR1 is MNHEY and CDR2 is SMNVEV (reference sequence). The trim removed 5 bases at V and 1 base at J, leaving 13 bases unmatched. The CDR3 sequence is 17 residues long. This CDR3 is CASSPTLWRGVSYEQYF. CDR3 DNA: TGTGCCAGCAGTCCAACATTGTGGCGGGGGGTGTCCTACGAGCAGTACTTC.

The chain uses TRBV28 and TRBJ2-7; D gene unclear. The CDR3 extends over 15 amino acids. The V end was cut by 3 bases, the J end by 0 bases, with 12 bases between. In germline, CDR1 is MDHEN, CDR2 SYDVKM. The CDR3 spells CASSFFMDLSYEQYF. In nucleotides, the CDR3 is TGTGCCAGCAGTTTTTTTATGGACCTCTCCTACGAGCAGTACTTC. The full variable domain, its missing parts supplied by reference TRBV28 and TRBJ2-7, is DVKVTQSSRYLVKRTGEKVFLECVQDMDHENMFWYRQDPGLGLRLIYFSYDVKMKEKGDIPEGYSVSREKKERFSLILESASTNQTSMYLCASSFFMDLSYEQYFGPGTRLTVT.

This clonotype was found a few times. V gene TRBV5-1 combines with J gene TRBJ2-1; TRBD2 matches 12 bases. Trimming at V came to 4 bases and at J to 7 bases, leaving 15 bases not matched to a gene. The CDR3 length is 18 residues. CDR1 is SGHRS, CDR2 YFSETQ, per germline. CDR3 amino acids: CASSLTGVGLAGPNEQFF. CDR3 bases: TGCGCCAGCAGCCTTACAGGGGTAGGACTAGCGGGGCCGAATGAGCAGTTCTTC.

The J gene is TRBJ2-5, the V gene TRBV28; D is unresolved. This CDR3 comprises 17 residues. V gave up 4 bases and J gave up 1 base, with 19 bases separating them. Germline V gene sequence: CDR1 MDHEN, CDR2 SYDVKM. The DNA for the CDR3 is TGTGCCAGCAGTTCCCCGCGGAATGGCCCCGGCCAAGAGACCCAGTACTTC. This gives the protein CASSSPRNGPGQETQYF. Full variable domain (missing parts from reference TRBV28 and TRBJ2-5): DVKVTQSSRYLVKRTGEKVFLECVQDMDHENMFWYRQDPGLGLRLIYFSYDVKMKEKGDIPEGYSVSREKKERFSLILESASTNQTSMYLCASSSPRNGPGQETQYFGPGTRLLVL.

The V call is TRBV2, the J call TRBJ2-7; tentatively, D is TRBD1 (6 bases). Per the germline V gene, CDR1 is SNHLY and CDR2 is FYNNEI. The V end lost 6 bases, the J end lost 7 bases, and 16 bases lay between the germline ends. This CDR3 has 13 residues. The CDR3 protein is CASRDTGWEEQYF. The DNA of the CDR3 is TGTGCCAGCAGGGATACAGGGTGGGAGGAGCAGTACTTC.

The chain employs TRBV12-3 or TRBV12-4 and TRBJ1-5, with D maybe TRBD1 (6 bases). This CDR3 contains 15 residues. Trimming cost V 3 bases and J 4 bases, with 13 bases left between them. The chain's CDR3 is CASSFAGTLNQPQHF. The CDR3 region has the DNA TGTGCCAGCAGTTTTGCTGGGACACTTAATCAGCCCCAGCATTTT.

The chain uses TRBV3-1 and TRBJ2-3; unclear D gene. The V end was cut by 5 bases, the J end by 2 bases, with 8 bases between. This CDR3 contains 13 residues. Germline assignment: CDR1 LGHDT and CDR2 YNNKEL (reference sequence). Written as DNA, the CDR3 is TGTGCCAGCAGCGTAATTAACACAGATACGCAGTATTTT. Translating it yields CASSVINTDTQYF.

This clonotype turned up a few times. This chain's CDR3 is CASSLLVSGTPSHEQFF. The CDR3 DNA reads as TGCGCCAGCAGCTTACTAGTGAGCGGGACCCCTTCCCATGAGCAGTTCTTC. V is TRBV5-1 and J is TRBJ2-1; 7 nucleotides agree with TRBD2. Germline lookup yields CDR1 SGHRS and CDR2 YFSETQ. Losses at the gene ends were 2 bases for V and 8 bases for J; bases not matched to a gene: 16. This CDR3 is 17 amino acids long.

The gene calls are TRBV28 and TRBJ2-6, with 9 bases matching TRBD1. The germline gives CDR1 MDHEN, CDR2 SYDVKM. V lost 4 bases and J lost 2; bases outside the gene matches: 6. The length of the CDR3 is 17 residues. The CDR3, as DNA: TGTGCCAGCAGTTCCTCCGGGACAGGGCCTGGGGCCAACGTCCTGACTTTC. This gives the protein CASSSSGTGPGANVLTF.

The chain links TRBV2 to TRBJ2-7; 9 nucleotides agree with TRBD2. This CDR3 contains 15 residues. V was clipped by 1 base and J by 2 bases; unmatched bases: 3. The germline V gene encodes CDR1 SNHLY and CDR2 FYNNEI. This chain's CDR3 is CASSEGLAVAYEQYF. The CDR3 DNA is TGTGCCAGCAGTGAAGGACTAGCGGTCGCCTACGAGCAGTACTTC.